The 10 T cell receptor beta chains below all came from one sample that was sequenced in a study of PD-1 blockade in classical Hodgkin lymphoma. Data came from immunoSEQ multiplex PCR; TCRdb stores just in-frame clones and leaves some out. The table lists 28,000 or so clones, over 60% of them singletons. Every one of the patients relapsed after autologous stem cell transplantation (brentuximab vedotin exposure was variable). Sequenced here: peripheral blood mononuclear cells (PBMCs), sampled before the second cycle of nivolumab. These receptors originate from a human donor with classical Hodgkin lymphoma.

This clone turned up a few times. J is TRBJ1-1 and V is TRBV5-4; a possible D gene is TRBD1 (5 bases). This CDR3 spans 14 amino acids. Germline V gives CDR1 SGHNT, CDR2 YYREEE (reference sequence). V was shortened by 0 bases and J by 6 bases, with 12 bases between the two germline ends. The CDR3 DNA reads TGTGCCAGCAGCTTGGCCGAACAGGTCGCTGAAGCTTTCTTT. This codes for CASSLAEQVAEAFF.

This clone occurred once. The rearrangement uses TRBV6-6 and TRBJ2-3; perhaps TRBD1 as D (5 bases). The V gene's germline CDR1 is MNHNY and CDR2 SVGAGI (reference sequence). The CDR3 extends over 14 amino acids. V lost 5 bases and J 4 bases, leaving 13 bases between the germline ends. CDR3 sequence: CASSAASRADTQYF. The CDR3 coding sequence is TGTGCCAGCAGTGCCGCGAGCAGGGCAGATACGCAGTATTTT.

V gene TRBV19 combines with J gene TRBJ2-7; 9 positions agree with TRBD1. In germline, CDR1 is LNHDA, CDR2 SQIVND (reference sequence). The CDR3 is 14 residues long. With V trimmed by 6 bases and J by 3 bases, 6 bases remained unmatched. The DNA of the CDR3 is TGTGCCAGTAGCGCAGGGACAGGGATCTACGAGCAGTACTTC. As protein: CASSAGTGIYEQYF.

The chain joins TRBV18 to TRBJ1-1; D uncertain. Per the germline V gene, CDR1 is KGHSH and CDR2 is LQKENI. Trimming shortened V by 2 bases and J by 1 base, and 14 bases separated the two germline ends. The CDR3 runs 16 residues. The CDR3 spells CASSPMDPSSNTEAFF. The CDR3 region has the DNA TGTGCCAGCTCACCAATGGACCCCTCCTCGAACACTGAAGCTTTCTTT.

In this sample, this clone turned up once. In DNA form, the CDR3 reads TGCGCCAGCAGCTTACAAGGAGAAAAAACCTATGGCTACACCTTC. It yields the protein CASSLQGEKTYGYTF. The chain recombines TRBV5-1 with TRBJ1-2; D is ambiguous. Per germline, CDR1 SGHRS and CDR2 YFSETQ. The CDR3 length is 15 residues. The ends were cut back, 2 bases at V and 4 bases at J, with 15 bases in the middle.

V and J are TRBV11-3 and TRBJ2-7; D not certain. Germline CDR1 reads SGHNT; CDR2 reads YENEEA. Trimming pared 0 bases from V and 3 bases from J, leaving 12 bases between. The CDR3 consists of 15 residues. The CDR3 here is CASSLDTPRNYEQYF. CDR3 coding DNA: TGTGCCAGCAGCTTAGATACGCCCAGAAACTACGAGCAGTACTTC.

This clone was seen more than once but under ten times. The chain combines TRBV6-6 with TRBJ1-3; D is undetermined. Germline V CDR1 and CDR2: MNHNY, SVGAGI (reference sequence). V lost 6 bases, J lost 6 bases, and 6 bases lay in between. The CDR3 covers 11 residues. The CDR3 coding sequence is TGTGCCAGCAGGGGTACAAACACCATATATTTT. It translates to CASRGTNTIYF.

The sample holds one count of this clone. V is TRBV11-2 and J is TRBJ2-1, with TRBD2 identical over 7 bases. Germline CDR1 is SGHAT and CDR2 is FQNNGV. V lost 4 bases to trimming and J lost 10 bases; unmatched junction nucleotides: 4. This CDR3 comprises 12 residues. CDR3 bases: TGTGCCAGCAGCTCAGCAGCGGGAGAGCAGTTCTTC. Amino acids: CASSSAAGEQFF.

This chain connects TRBV5-5 to TRBJ2-3, with 9 bases that match TRBD1. This CDR3 region has 14 residues. Germline CDR1 SGHKS, CDR2 YYEKEE (reference sequence). J gave up 4 bases and V 4 bases, and 4 bases lay outside the gene matches. Here the CDR3 DNA reads TGTGCCAGCAGCAAGGGACAGGGATCAGATACGCAGTATTTT. Translated, it gives CASSKGQGSDTQYF.

The CDR3 loop is CAISENRARDTQYF. CDR3 DNA sequence: TGTGCCATCAGTGAGAACAGGGCCAGAGATACGCAGTATTTT. The chain recombines TRBV10-3 with TRBJ2-3; a possible D gene is TRBD1 (6 bases). V lost 2 bases and J lost 5, with 11 bases in between. The CDR3 is 14 residues long. Germline-derived CDR1 and CDR2 are ENHRY and SYGVKD.